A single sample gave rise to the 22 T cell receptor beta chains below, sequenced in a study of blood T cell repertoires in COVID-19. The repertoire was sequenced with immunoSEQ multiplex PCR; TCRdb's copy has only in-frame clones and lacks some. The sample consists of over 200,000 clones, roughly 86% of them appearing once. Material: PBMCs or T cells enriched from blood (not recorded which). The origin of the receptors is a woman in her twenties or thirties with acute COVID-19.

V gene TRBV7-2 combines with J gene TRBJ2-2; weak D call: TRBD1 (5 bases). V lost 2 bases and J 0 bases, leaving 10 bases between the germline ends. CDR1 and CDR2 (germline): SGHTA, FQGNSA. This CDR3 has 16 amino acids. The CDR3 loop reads CASSLQGLSNTGELFF. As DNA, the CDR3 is TGTGCCAGCAGCTTACAGGGCCTATCGAACACCGGGGAGCTGTTTTTT.

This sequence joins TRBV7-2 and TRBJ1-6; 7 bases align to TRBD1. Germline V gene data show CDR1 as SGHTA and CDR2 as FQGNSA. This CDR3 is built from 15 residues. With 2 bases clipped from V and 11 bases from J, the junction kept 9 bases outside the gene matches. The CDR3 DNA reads TGTGCCAGCAGCTTAAGGGGGCGACAGTCCCCACCCCTCCACTTT. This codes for CASSLRGRQSPPLHF.

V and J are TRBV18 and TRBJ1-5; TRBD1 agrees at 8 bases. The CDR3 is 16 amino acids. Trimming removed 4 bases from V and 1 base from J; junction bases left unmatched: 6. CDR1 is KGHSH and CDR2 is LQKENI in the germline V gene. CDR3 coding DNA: TGTGCCAGCTCACAACAAAGGACAGGGAGCAATCAGCCCCAGCATTTT. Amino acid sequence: CASSQQRTGSNQPQHF.

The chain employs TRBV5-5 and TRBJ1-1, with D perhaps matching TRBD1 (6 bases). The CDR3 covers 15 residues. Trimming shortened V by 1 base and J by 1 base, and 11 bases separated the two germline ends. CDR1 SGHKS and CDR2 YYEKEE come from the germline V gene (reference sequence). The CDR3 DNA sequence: TGTGCCAGCAGCTTGCTTCGGACAGAGAACACTGAAGCTTTCTTT. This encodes CASSLLRTENTEAFF.

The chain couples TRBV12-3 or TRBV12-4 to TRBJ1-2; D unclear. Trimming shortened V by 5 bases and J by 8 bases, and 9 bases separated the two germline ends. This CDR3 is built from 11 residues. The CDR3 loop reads CASSAALGYTF. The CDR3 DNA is TGTGCCAGCAGTGCGGCCTTAGGCTACACCTTC.

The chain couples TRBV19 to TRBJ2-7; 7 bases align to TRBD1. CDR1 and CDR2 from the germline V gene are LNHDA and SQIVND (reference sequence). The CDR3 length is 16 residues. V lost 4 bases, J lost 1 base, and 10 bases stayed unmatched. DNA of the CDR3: TGTGCCAGTAGTACTGAATCCGGGACAGTTTCCTACGAGCAGTACTTC. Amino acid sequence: CASSTESGTVSYEQYF.

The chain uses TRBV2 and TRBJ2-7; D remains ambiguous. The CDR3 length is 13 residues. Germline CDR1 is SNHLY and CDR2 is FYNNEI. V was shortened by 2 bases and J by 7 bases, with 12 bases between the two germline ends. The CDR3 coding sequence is TGTGCCAGCAGTGAATGGTACAAGTGGGAGCAGTACTTC. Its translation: CASSEWYKWEQYF.

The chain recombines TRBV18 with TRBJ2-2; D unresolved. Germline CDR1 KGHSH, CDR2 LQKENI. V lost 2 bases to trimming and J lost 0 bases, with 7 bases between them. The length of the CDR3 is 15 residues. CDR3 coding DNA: TGTGCCAGCTCACCAGAGATAACGAACACCGGGGAGCTGTTTTTT. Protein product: CASSPEITNTGELFF.

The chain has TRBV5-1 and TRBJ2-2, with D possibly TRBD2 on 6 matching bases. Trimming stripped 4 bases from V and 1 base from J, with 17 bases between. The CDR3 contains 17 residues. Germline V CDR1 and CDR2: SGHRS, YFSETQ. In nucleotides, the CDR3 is TGCGCCAGCAGCGCCGCCGCCCTCGGGGGGAACACCGGGGAGCTGTTTTTT. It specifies CASSAAALGGNTGELFF.

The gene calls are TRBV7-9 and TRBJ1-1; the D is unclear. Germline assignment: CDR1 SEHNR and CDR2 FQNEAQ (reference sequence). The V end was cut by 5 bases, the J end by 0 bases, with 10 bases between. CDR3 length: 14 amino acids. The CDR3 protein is CASSQKVLNTEAFF. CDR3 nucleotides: TGTGCCAGCAGCCAGAAAGTTCTGAACACTGAAGCTTTCTTT. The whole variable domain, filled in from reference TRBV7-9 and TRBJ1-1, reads DTGVSQNPRHKITKRGQNVTFRCDPISEHNRLYWYRQTLGQGPEFLTYFQNEAQLEKSRLLSDRFSAERPKGSFSTLEIQRTEQGDSAMYLCASSQKVLNTEAFFGQGTRLTVV.

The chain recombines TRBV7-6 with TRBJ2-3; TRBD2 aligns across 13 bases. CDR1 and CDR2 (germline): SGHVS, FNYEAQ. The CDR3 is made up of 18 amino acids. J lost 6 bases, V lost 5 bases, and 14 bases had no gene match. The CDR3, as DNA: TGTGCCAGCAGCCCGCGGTCCTTGACTAGCGGGGGGCCGGATACGCAGTATTTT. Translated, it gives CASSPRSLTSGGPDTQYF.

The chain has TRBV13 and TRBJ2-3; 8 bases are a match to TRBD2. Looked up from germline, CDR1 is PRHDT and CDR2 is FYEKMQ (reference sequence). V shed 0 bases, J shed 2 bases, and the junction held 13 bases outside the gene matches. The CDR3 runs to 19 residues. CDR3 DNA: TGTGCCAGCAGCTTAGGGGCCCTCGGGAGGGCTAGCACCACAGATACGCAGTATTTT. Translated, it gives CASSLGALGRASTTDTQYF.

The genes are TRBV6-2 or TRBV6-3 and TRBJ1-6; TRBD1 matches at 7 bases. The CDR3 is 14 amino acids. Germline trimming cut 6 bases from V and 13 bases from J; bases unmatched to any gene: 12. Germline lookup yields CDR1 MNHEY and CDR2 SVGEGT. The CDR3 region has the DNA TGTGCCAGCAGCCCTGACAGGGCCTATGGGCCCCTCCACTTT. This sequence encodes CASSPDRAYGPLHF.

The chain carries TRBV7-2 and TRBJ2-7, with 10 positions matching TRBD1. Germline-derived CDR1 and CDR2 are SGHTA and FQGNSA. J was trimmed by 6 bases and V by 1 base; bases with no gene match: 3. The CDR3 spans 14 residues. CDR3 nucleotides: TGTGCCAGCAGCTTAGTGGGACAGGGGTCCGAGCAGTACTTC. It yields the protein CASSLVGQGSEQYF.

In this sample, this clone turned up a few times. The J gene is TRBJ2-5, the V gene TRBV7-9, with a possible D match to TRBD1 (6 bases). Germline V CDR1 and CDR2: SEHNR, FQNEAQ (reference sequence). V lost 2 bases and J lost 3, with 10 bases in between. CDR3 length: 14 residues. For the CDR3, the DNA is TGTGCCAGCAGCTTAACTCAGGGGAAAGAGACCCAGTACTTC. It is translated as CASSLTQGKETQYF.

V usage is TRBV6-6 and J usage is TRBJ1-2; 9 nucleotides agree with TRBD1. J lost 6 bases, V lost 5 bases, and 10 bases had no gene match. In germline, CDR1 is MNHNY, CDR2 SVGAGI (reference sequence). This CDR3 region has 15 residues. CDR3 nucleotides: TGTGCCAGCAGTGTCCGGGGACAGGGATATGATGGCTACACCTTC. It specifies CASSVRGQGYDGYTF.

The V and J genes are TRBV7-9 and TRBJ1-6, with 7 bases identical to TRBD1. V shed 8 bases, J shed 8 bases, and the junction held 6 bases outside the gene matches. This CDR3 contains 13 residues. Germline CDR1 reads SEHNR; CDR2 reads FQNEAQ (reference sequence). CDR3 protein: CASGDREDSPLHF. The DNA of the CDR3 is TGTGCCAGCGGTGACAGGGAAGATTCACCCCTCCACTTT.

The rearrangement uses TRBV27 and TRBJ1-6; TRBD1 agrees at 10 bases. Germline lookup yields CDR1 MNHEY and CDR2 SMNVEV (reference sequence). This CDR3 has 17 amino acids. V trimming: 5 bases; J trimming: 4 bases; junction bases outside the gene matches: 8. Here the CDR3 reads CASSPTRTGGYNSPLHF. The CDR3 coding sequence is TGTGCCAGCAGTCCCACCCGGACAGGGGGTTATAATTCACCCCTCCACTTT.

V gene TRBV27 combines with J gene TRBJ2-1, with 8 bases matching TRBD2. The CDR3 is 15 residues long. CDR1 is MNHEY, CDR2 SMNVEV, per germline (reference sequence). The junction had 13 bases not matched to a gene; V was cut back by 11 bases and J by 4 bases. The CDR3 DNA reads TGTGCCGCGGGTGATACTAGCGGAAGTTACAATGAGCAGTTCTTC. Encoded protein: CAAGDTSGSYNEQFF.

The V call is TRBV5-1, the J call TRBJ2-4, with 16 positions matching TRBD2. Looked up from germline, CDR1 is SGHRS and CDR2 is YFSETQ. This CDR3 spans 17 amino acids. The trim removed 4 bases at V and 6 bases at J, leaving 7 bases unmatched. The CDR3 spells CASSPTGLAGGGNIQYF. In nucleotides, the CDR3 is TGCGCCAGCAGCCCCACGGGACTAGCGGGGGGGGGAAACATTCAGTACTTC.

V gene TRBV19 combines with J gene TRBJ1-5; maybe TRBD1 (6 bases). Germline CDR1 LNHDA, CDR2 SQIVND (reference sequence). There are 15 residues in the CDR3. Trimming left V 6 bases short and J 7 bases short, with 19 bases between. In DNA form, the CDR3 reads TGTGCCAGTAGCTTACACACAGGGCCGGGGCAGCCCCAGCATTTT. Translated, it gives CASSLHTGPGQPQHF.

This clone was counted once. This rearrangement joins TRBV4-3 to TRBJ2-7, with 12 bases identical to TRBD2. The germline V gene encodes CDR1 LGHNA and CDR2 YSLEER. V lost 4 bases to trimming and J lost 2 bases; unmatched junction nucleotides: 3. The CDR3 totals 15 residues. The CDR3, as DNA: TGCGCCAGCAGCCCCGGGACTAGCGGGCCCTACGAGCAGTACTTC. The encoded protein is CASSPGTSGPYEQYF.